The next 13 T cell receptor beta chains were all read from a single sample in a study of T cells after yellow fever vaccination. In TCRdb, the 5' RACE reads were re-called with MiXCR into one record per CDR3 protein. The sample lists under 200,000 distinct CDR3 sequences, 9.5% to 12% seen once, with 36% in the top ten. The starting material was CD8+ T cells sorted from PBMCs, obtained 15 days after the yellow fever booster vaccination. All receptors come from a man aged 18-30 years who received the YFV17D yellow fever vaccine.

This clonotype was found a few times. The chain has TRBV4-1 and TRBJ2-1; the D call may be TRBD1 or TRBD2 (6 bases each). Per the germline V gene, CDR1 is MGHRA and CDR2 is YSYEKL. The CDR3 consists of 14 residues. V was cut by 4 bases and J by 7 bases, with 14 bases left in between. The CDR3: CASSREGGSNEQFF. CDR3 coding DNA: TGCGCCAGCAGCCGAGAGGGGGGATCGAATGAGCAGTTCTTC.

This clonotype was seen more than once but under ten times. The chain links TRBV6-5 to TRBJ2-2, with 10 bases matching TRBD1. V shed 6 bases, J shed 4 bases, and the junction held 8 bases outside the gene matches. This CDR3 region has 16 residues. In germline, CDR1 is MNHEY, CDR2 SVGAGI. CDR3 DNA: TGTGCCAGCAGCCTTCGACAGGGGGCGGGCACCGGGGAGCTGTTTTTT. Its translation is CASSLRQGAGTGELFF.

This clonotype has more than one count but fewer than ten. The chain links TRBV7-9 to TRBJ2-3, with 10 bases that match TRBD2. Germline CDR1 is SEHNR and CDR2 is FQNEAQ (reference sequence). The CDR3 is 18 amino acids. V shed 5 bases, J shed 4 bases, and the junction held 15 bases outside the gene matches. The CDR3 sequence is CASSTLAGGDQQSDTQYF. The CDR3 DNA follows: TGTGCCAGCAGCACCTTAGCGGGGGGCGACCAACAGTCAGATACGCAGTATTTT. Variable domain in full (rest from reference TRBV7-9 and TRBJ2-3): DTGVSQNPRHKITKRGQNVTFRCDPISEHNRLYWYRQTLGQGPEFLTYFQNEAQLEKSRLLSDRFSAERPKGSFSTLEIQRTEQGDSAMYLCASSTLAGGDQQSDTQYFGPGTRLTVL.

This clonotype was picked up a small number of times. The chain couples TRBV4-1 to TRBJ1-1, with TRBD1 as a possible D gene (6 bases). In germline, CDR1 is MGHRA, CDR2 YSYEKL. Trimming left V 1 base short and J 1 base short, with 10 bases between. The CDR3 is 15 amino acids. As DNA, the CDR3 is TGCGCCAGCAGCCAAGTCTCACAGGGGAACACTGAAGCTTTCTTT. Translated, it gives CASSQVSQGNTEAFF.

This clonotype appeared many times. The rearrangement uses TRBV7-8 and TRBJ1-5, with no clear D. The CDR3 consists of 13 residues. V was clipped by 2 bases and J by 5 bases, with 7 bases between them. CDR1 is SGHVS, CDR2 FQNEAQ, per germline. The CDR3 loop reads CASSLRFDQPQHF. The CDR3 DNA is TGTGCCAGCAGCTTAAGGTTCGATCAGCCCCAGCATTTT. The whole variable domain, remainder taken from reference TRBV7-8 and TRBJ1-5, is GAGVSQSPRYKVAKRGQDVALRCDPISGHVSLFWYQQALGQGPEFLTYFQNEAQLDKSGLPSDRFFAERPEGSVSTLKIQRTQQEDSAVYLCASSLRFDQPQHFGDGTRLSIL.

This clonotype showed up just a few times. V usage is TRBV29-1 and J usage is TRBJ2-3; D is possibly TRBD2 (6 bases). This CDR3 spans 13 amino acids. From germline, CDR1 is SQVTM and CDR2 ANQGSEA. With 3 bases removed from V and 6 bases from J, the gap between germline ends came to 13 bases. Here the CDR3 reads CSVEGEAGDTQYF. DNA of the CDR3: TGCAGCGTTGAGGGGGAGGCGGGGGATACGCAGTATTTT.

The chain recombines TRBV7-9 with TRBJ1-2; no definite D call. Germline CDR1 and CDR2: SEHNR and FQNEAQ (reference sequence). The CDR3 has 13 amino acids. Trimming cost V 8 bases and J 5 bases, with 15 bases left between them. CDR3 protein: CASALLVSYGYTF. The CDR3, as DNA: TGTGCCAGCGCTCTCTTAGTCAGTTATGGCTACACCTTC.

V gene TRBV7-9 combines with J gene TRBJ2-5, with unresolved D. There are 15 residues in the CDR3. The V and J ends lost 10 bases and 1 base respectively, with 19 bases between them. Germline V CDR1 and CDR2: SEHNR, FQNEAQ (reference sequence). The CDR3 region is CATPIPGSPQETQYF. In DNA, the CDR3 is TGTGCCACTCCCATTCCGGGCTCACCCCAAGAGACCCAGTACTTC.

This clonotype has more than one count but fewer than ten. The chain uses TRBV24-1 and TRBJ2-3, with D unclear. Germline V gene data show CDR1 as KGHDR and CDR2 as SFDVKD. The CDR3 contains 14 residues. Trimming left V 2 bases short and J 4 bases short, with 9 bases between. The CDR3: CATSDSDWPDTQYF. CDR3 nucleotides: TGTGCCACCAGTGATTCTGACTGGCCAGATACGCAGTATTTT.

The V gene is TRBV12-3 or TRBV12-4, the J gene TRBJ2-2; D not certain. CDR3 length: 16 residues. V lost 5 bases and J lost 4, with 17 bases in between. CDR3 residues: CASSPRYSFSTGELFF. The CDR3 DNA sequence: TGTGCCAGCAGTCCCAGATATAGTTTTAGCACCGGGGAGCTGTTTTTT.

This clonotype was counted between two and nine times. V usage is TRBV10-2 and J usage is TRBJ2-3; D is unclear. Germline V gene lookup returns CDR1 WSHSY and CDR2 SAAADI. The V end lost 5 bases, the J end lost 9 bases, and 9 bases lay between the germline ends. This CDR3 has 11 residues. CDR3 sequence reads: CASSSGRTQYF. CDR3 in DNA: TGCGCCAGCAGTTCTGGCCGAACGCAGTATTTT.

The V gene is TRBV7-6, the J gene TRBJ2-5, with D unresolved. V shed 1 base and J shed 4 bases, with 13 bases lying between them. The CDR3 has 15 amino acids. Germline lookup yields CDR1 SGHVS and CDR2 FNYEAQ. DNA for the CDR3: TGTGCCAGCAGCTTAGAAGTGGTGGTAGGAGAGACCCAGTACTTC. The encoded protein is CASSLEVVVGETQYF. Filled out from reference TRBV7-6 and TRBJ2-5, the complete variable domain reads GAGVSQSPRYKVTKRGQDVALRCDPISGHVSLYWYRQALGQGPEFLTYFNYEAQQDKSGLPNDRFSAERPEGSISTLTIQRTEQRDSAMYRCASSLEVVVGETQYFGPGTRLLVL.

This clonotype was detected only a few times. The CDR3 loop is CATNTGGSYGYTF. CDR3 coding DNA: TGTGCCACCAACACGGGGGGCAGCTATGGCTACACCTTC. The J gene is TRBJ1-2, the V gene TRBV7-2, with D perhaps TRBD1 (6 bases). This CDR3 has 13 residues. Germline assignment: CDR1 SGHTA and CDR2 FQGNSA. The germline V and J ends were trimmed by 10 bases and 4 bases, with 16 bases remaining between them.